A single sample is the source of the 13 T cell receptor beta chains below, sequenced in a study of glioma-infiltrating T cells. Amplification of TCR alpha and beta CDR3 regions from RNA used iRepertoire nested multiplex PCR. TCRdb used MiXCR to reprocess the multiplex PCR reads, holding one entry per CDR3 protein. The table records 300,000 to 450,000 distinct CDR3 sequences, less than 50% of them present only once. Sequencing was carried out using glioma tissue, nonneoplastic brain tissue, or PBMCs (not recorded which). The receptors come from a human donor with low-grade glioma or glioblastoma, undergoing nonglioma brain surgery, or in good health (not recorded which).

The sample holds many counts of this clonotype. The chain combines TRBV6-1 with TRBJ1-2; 9 nucleotides match TRBD1. The CDR3 spans 17 residues. Trimming took 5 bases from V and 4 from J; bases not matched to a gene: 14. CDR1 MNHNS and CDR2 SASEGT come from the germline V gene. The CDR3: CASSTGGRMNEFYGYTF. In nucleotides, the CDR3 is TGTGCCAGCAGTACAGGGGGCAGGATGAATGAGTTCTATGGCTACACCTTC.

The table lists this clonotype with many counts. The chain is built from TRBV6-1 and TRBJ2-7, with D possibly matching TRBD2 (5 bases). V lost 5 bases to trimming and J lost 4 bases, with 15 bases between them. The CDR3 is 14 residues long. Germline V CDR1 and CDR2: MNHNS, SASEGT. Here the CDR3 reads CASSLVGRGYEQYF. The DNA for the CDR3 is TGTGCCAGCAGTTTGGTAGGGAGAGGTTACGAGCAGTACTTC.

The DNA of the CDR3 is TGCGCCAGCAGCCAATTTCAGGAAAACAATGAAAAACTGTTTTTT. Translated, it gives CASSQFQENNEKLFF. The chain employs TRBV4-1 and TRBJ1-4; D not resolved. The V end was cut by 2 bases, the J end by 5 bases, with 12 bases between. The CDR3 is made up of 15 amino acids. Looked up from germline, CDR1 is MGHRA and CDR2 is YSYEKL.

This clonotype was seen only a few times. The rearrangement joins TRBV11-2 to TRBJ1-1; 9 nucleotides match TRBD1. The CDR3 is made up of 16 amino acids. Germline assignment: CDR1 SGHAT and CDR2 FQNNGV. J gave up 2 bases and V 5 bases, and 9 bases lay outside the gene matches. The CDR3 is CASSPVRGQGNTEAFF. For the CDR3, the DNA is TGTGCCAGCAGCCCAGTTCGGGGACAGGGAAACACTGAAGCTTTCTTT.

The chain employs TRBV15 and TRBJ2-1; D perhaps matches TRBD2 (5 bases). The germline V and J ends were trimmed by 3 bases and 4 bases, with 13 bases remaining between them. In germline, CDR1 is LNHNV, CDR2 YYDKDF (reference sequence). The CDR3 loop spans 15 amino acids. CDR3 DNA: TGTGCCACCAGCAGGGACTCTACTAGTTACAATGAGCAGTTCTTC. It encodes CATSRDSTSYNEQFF.

This clonotype has a handful of counts. This chain links TRBV14 with TRBJ2-7; 11 nucleotides line up with TRBD2. V shed 0 bases, J shed 0 bases, and the junction held 10 bases outside the gene matches. CDR1 and CDR2 from the germline V gene are SGHDN and FVKESK. This CDR3 has 19 residues. The CDR3 loop is CASSQDSGTSGRPSYEQYF. DNA for the CDR3: TGTGCCAGCAGCCAAGATAGCGGGACTAGCGGTCGCCCCTCCTACGAGCAGTACTTC. The full variable domain, in which reference TRBV14 and TRBJ2-7 provide the parts outside the CDR3, is EAGVTQFPSHSVIEKGQTVTLRCDPISGHDNLYWYRRVMGKEIKFLLHFVKESKQDESGMPNNRFLAERTGGTYSTLKVQPAELEDSGVYFCASSQDSGTSGRPSYEQYFGPGTRLTVT.

As for this clonotype: Germline and junction disagree at one end, which may indicate a read error. The genes are TRBV7-2 and TRBJ2-2; perhaps TRBD1 as D (5 bases). The CDR3 is 14 residues long. Germline V gene sequence: CDR1 SGHTA, CDR2 FQGNSA. The CDR3 DNA follows: TGTGTCAGCAGCTCGGACCCCAGGGCCGGGGAGCTGTTTTTT. Protein sequence: CVSSSDPRAGELFF.

With regard to this clonotype: This may stem from a read error, because a much larger clone lies one nucleotide away. The V gene is TRBV7-2, the J gene TRBJ2-7; 10 bases fit TRBD2. The CDR3 is made up of 15 amino acids. V lost 4 bases and J lost 4; bases outside the gene matches: 7. Germline V gene data show CDR1 as SGHTA and CDR2 as FQGNSA. Here the CDR3 reads CASSSDTSGMYEQYF. In DNA form, the CDR3 reads TGTGCCAGCAGCTCCGACACTAGCGGGATGTACGAGCAGTACTTC. Together with reference TRBV7-2 and TRBJ2-7, the CDR3 gives the full variable domain: GAGVSQSPSNKVTEKGKDVELRCDPISGHTALYWYRQSLGQGLEFLIYFQGNSAPDKSGLPSDRFSAERTGGSVSTLTIQRTQQEDSAVYLCASSSDTSGMYEQYFGPGTRLTVT.

This clonotype was observed a handful of times. The chain carries TRBV20-1 and TRBJ2-3; D possibly corresponds to TRBD2 (6 bases). The germline CDR1 and CDR2 sequences are DFQATT and SNEGSKA (reference sequence). Trimming removed 7 bases from V and 2 bases from J, with 16 bases in between. The CDR3 sequence is 14 residues long. The CDR3 reads CSVPRGANTDTQYF. In DNA, the CDR3 is TGCAGTGTCCCCCGCGGGGCTAACACAGATACGCAGTATTTT.

The chain links TRBV19 to TRBJ1-5; TRBD1 matches 10 bases. The CDR3 loop spans 17 amino acids. V was pared by 3 bases and J by 2 bases, with 7 bases of the junction left unmatched. Germline V gene sequence: CDR1 LNHDA, CDR2 SQIVND (reference sequence). The CDR3 is CASSILDRGLGNQPQHF. For the CDR3, the DNA is TGTGCCAGTAGTATCCTCGACAGGGGGCTCGGCAATCAGCCCCAGCATTTT.

J is TRBJ2-3 and V is TRBV15; the D gene could be TRBD1 or TRBD2 (5 bases each). CDR1 LNHNV and CDR2 YYDKDF come from the germline V gene (reference sequence). The CDR3 is 16 residues long. V shed 0 bases and J shed 1 base, with 11 bases lying between them. The CDR3 coding sequence is TGTGCCACCAGCAGAGAGGTGGTGGGGGGCACAGATACGCAGTATTTT. It is translated as CATSREVVGGTDTQYF. The complete variable domain, with remaining parts taken from reference TRBV15 and TRBJ2-3, reads DAMVIQNPRYQVTQFGKPVTLSCSQTLNHNVMYWYQQKSSQAPKLLFHYYDKDFNNEADTPDNFQSRRPNTSFCFLDIRSPGLGDTAMYLCATSREVVGGTDTQYFGPGTRLTVL.

This clonotype was counted a few times. This chain uses TRBV6-2 or TRBV6-3 with TRBJ2-5; D call uncertain. V lost 4 bases to trimming and J lost 9 bases, with 12 bases between them. CDR1 and CDR2 from the germline V gene are MNHEY and SVGEGT. CDR3 length: 12 residues. The chain's CDR3 is CASSSTREAQYF. DNA for the CDR3: TGTGCCAGCAGTTCAACGCGTGAGGCCCAGTACTTC.

The chain carries TRBV5-4 and TRBJ1-2; D unresolved. Germline-derived CDR1 and CDR2 are SGHNT and YYREEE (reference sequence). The CDR3 is 16 residues long. V lost 0 bases and J 0 bases, leaving 12 bases between the germline ends. This chain's CDR3 is CASSLDVAATNYGYTF. CDR3 nucleotides: TGTGCCAGCAGCTTGGACGTGGCGGCGACTAACTATGGCTACACCTTC.